This TCR beta chain was documented in a study of blood T cell repertoires in COVID-19. About the research overall: Material from acute and convalescent COVID-19 was sourced from the United States, Italy and Spain. The cDNA or gDNA used as material had been derived from T cells, B-cell-depleted T cells, or PBMCs.

Authors' methods: Counts of nucleated cells, estimated from reference gene primer amplification, were obtained. The protocol was immunoSEQ multiplex PCR, while the TCRdb copy is restricted to in-frame clones and leaves out a portion. V and J calls plus clone size are reproduced from that table; the DNA served to infer D and trimming. The data contain fewer than 500,000 clones, 86% of them singletons. The CDR3 spans 13 residues. The germline V gene has CDR1 PRHDT and CDR2 FYEKMQ (reference sequence). Trimming pared 5 bases from V and 2 bases from J, leaving 9 bases between. The specimen sequenced was peripheral blood. The rearrangement links TRBV13 to TRBJ1-1; D uncertain. The TCR was taken from a woman aged 25 to 45 with active or convalescent COVID-19. CDR3 protein: CASSTEPNTEAFF. CDR3 sequence (DNA): TGTGCCAGCAGCACAGAGCCAAACACTGAAGCTTTCTTT.